This TCR beta chain was obtained from a study of blood T cell repertoires in COVID-19. About the research overall: The United States, Italy and Spain were the sources of the acute and convalescent COVID-19 samples.

Germline assignment: CDR1 SGHTA and CDR2 FQGNSA. V trimming: 4 bases; J trimming: 2 bases; junction bases outside the gene matches: 4. The CDR3 runs to 15 residues. In the source study's methods: Quantification of nucleated cells was approximated via reference gene primer amplification. The protocol was immunoSEQ multiplex PCR, while the TCRdb copy is restricted to in-frame clones and leaves out a portion. The V and J calls and clone size are taken from that table; D and trimming were inferred from the DNA. The sample holds roughly 150,000 clones, 85% to 90% seen once. The Seattle patients joined while their infection was active and were tracked longitudinally afterward.

The receptor's source is a man between 18 and 35 years old with COVID-19, enrolled during active disease. The chain has TRBV7-2 and TRBJ2-7; 11 bases align to TRBD2. The sample comprised peripheral blood. Written as DNA, the CDR3 is TGTGCCAGCAGCTGGGGACTAGCGGAGACCTACGAGCAGTACTTC. Amino acids: CASSWGLAETYEQYF.